This T cell receptor (beta chain) was retrieved from a study of T cell repertoires in cytomegalovirus infection. Study as a whole: The public TCR beta signatures pointed to both CMV infection and matching HLA type. Study-wide results and caveats: Carriers of CMV plus the relevant HLA were identified by cumulative public TCR beta family frequency.

MiXCR, run by TCRdb on the reads, gives a single entry per CDR3 protein. The table lists 200,000 to 300,000 distinct CDR3 sequences, 6.5% of them singletons. Of note for this clonotype: The antigen is unknown.

The sequenced sample was PBMCs. The TCR comes from a human donor in good health (CMV status not recorded). Some clones in this sample may be carry-over from other donors' samples.

In nucleotides, the CDR3 is TGCGCCAGCAGCTTGTATGGGGCGGACACTGAAGCTTTCTTT. Its protein product is CASSLYGADTEAFF. The J gene is TRBJ1-1, the V gene TRBV5-1; tentatively, D is TRBD1 (5 bases). The CDR3 is 14 residues long. Trimming removed 1 base from V and 3 bases from J, with 10 bases in between. Germline CDR1 reads SGHRS; CDR2 reads YFSETQ.